Below are 10 T cell receptor beta chains sequenced from a single sample in a study of blood T cell repertoires in COVID-19. The table came from immunoSEQ multiplex PCR; TCRdb's copy has only in-frame clones and leaves some out. The sample includes approximately 300,000 clones, 87% of them seen just once. The sample consisted of PBMCs or T cells enriched from blood (not recorded which). These receptors originate from a woman aged 25-40 years who had recovered from COVID-19.

The chain combines TRBV7-3 with TRBJ2-1, with TRBD1 matching 11 bases. This CDR3 has 15 residues. V gave up 4 bases and J gave up 7 bases; unmatched junction bases: 6. Germline V gene sequence: CDR1 SGHTA, CDR2 FQGTGA. CDR3: CASSSGQGARNEQFF. The CDR3 DNA follows: TGTGCCAGCAGCTCCGGACAGGGGGCGAGGAATGAGCAGTTCTTC.

V and J are TRBV30 and TRBJ1-1; D is uncertain. Trimming took 4 bases from V and 5 from J, leaving 11 bases between them. Germline-derived CDR1 and CDR2 are GTSNPN and SVGIG (reference sequence). This CDR3 has 12 amino acids. The CDR3 nucleotides are TGTGCCTGGACCCCCTCGGGAACTGAAGCTTTCTTT. This encodes CAWTPSGTEAFF.

The chain couples TRBV27 to TRBJ2-3, with D perhaps TRBD2 (6 bases). Germline V gene sequence: CDR1 MNHEY, CDR2 SMNVEV (reference sequence). The CDR3 spans 15 residues. The V gene lost 5 bases and the J gene lost 2 bases, with 14 bases spanning the gap. CDR3 protein: CASSTNLAYTDTQYF. The CDR3 region has the DNA TGTGCCAGCAGTACCAACCTAGCGTACACAGATACGCAGTATTTT.

The CDR3 DNA is TGTGCCAGCAGCCCTACCGGGGGGGCCATACCCCCCTACGAGCAGTACTTC. It translates to CASSPTGGAIPPYEQYF. The V and J genes are TRBV4-2 and TRBJ2-7, with TRBD2 matching over 8 bases. Germline assignment: CDR1 LGHNA and CDR2 YNFKEQ. V was clipped by 4 bases and J by 2 bases; unmatched bases: 13. The CDR3 runs to 17 residues.

This chain links TRBV6-5 with TRBJ1-4; possibly TRBD1 for D (6 bases). This CDR3 contains 14 residues. The V end lost 6 bases, the J end lost 5 bases, and 13 bases lay between the germline ends. Germline-derived CDR1 and CDR2 are MNHEY and SVGAGI. CDR3 protein: CASSNNRENEKLFF. CDR3 in DNA: TGTGCCAGCAGCAACAACAGGGAGAATGAAAAACTGTTTTTT.

V usage is TRBV5-1 and J usage is TRBJ1-2, with a weak D call TRBD1 (5 bases). The V end was cut by 0 bases, the J end by 5 bases, with 14 bases between. This CDR3 region has 15 residues. Germline-derived CDR1 and CDR2 are SGHRS and YFSETQ. The chain's CDR3 is CASSLEAGITYGYTF. CDR3 sequence (DNA): TGCGCCAGCAGCTTGGAGGCAGGGATCACGTATGGCTACACCTTC.

DNA of the CDR3: TGTGCCAGCAGCCCCCCGGTGACCACGGAGGGCTACACCTTC. This codes for CASSPPVTTEGYTF. The V and J genes are TRBV7-9 and TRBJ1-2, with D hard to call. Trimming shortened V by 5 bases and J by 8 bases, and 18 bases separated the two germline ends. Germline V gene data show CDR1 as SEHNR and CDR2 as FQNEAQ (reference sequence). The CDR3 loop spans 14 amino acids.

This clone has a handful of counts. The chain has TRBV30 and TRBJ1-3; tentative D call: TRBD1 (5 bases). Germline CDR1 reads GTSNPN; CDR2 reads SVGIG (reference sequence). V lost 8 bases and J lost 5, with 19 bases in between. CDR3 length: 14 residues. The CDR3 region is CAAEGARARNTIYF. The CDR3 coding sequence is TGTGCCGCCGAAGGAGCCAGGGCGAGAAACACCATATATTTT.

The chain has TRBV5-6 and TRBJ2-3, with TRBD2 matching over 12 bases. Looked up from germline, CDR1 is SGHDT and CDR2 is YYEEEE. This CDR3 is 17 amino acids long. V lost 3 bases and J lost 2; bases outside the gene matches: 7. CDR3 bases: TGTGCCAGCAGCTCGCTAACTAGCGGGGGGACCACAGATACGCAGTATTTT. It translates to CASSSLTSGGTTDTQYF.

As concerns this clone: Additional DNA sequences in this sample encode the identical CDR3. The chain is built from TRBV9 and TRBJ1-2, with 11 bases aligning to TRBD1. V lost 2 bases and J lost 7; bases outside the gene matches: 1. The CDR3 extends over 13 amino acids. The V gene's germline CDR1 is SGDLS and CDR2 YYNGEE. The CDR3 sequence: CASSVGQGGGYTF. The CDR3 nucleotides read TGTGCCAGCAGCGTGGGACAGGGGGGTGGCTACACCTTC.